The sequence of this TCR beta chain was determined in a study of cytomegalovirus exposure and HLA in healthy donors. Study results and caveats: Reports indicated that the classifier achieved high specificity and sensitivity in diagnosing cytomegalovirus status. TCR sequences were mostly rare, though some public TCRs occurred in many donors. First-cohort TCR clusters tended to co-occur in the roughly 130 validation repertoires, a later analysis found.

The data were produced by immunoSEQ multiplex PCR, yet TCRdb's version contains in-frame clones alone and is incomplete. The data contain about 120,000 clones, approximately 81% of them singletons. The CDR3 runs 15 residues. Trimming cost V 0 bases and J 5 bases, with 11 bases left between them. The germline gives CDR1 SGHTA, CDR2 FQGNSA. About this clone: Its antigen remains unknown.

While the first cohort had fewer than 850 subjects, the donors belonged to the separate validation cohort of roughly 130 subjects. The chain carries TRBV7-2 and TRBJ1-5; D is uncertain. Material for sequencing was PBMCs. The clonotype originates from a woman between 25 and 40 years old in good health and CMV-seronegative. This chain's CDR3 is CASSLAGVPHQPQHF. The CDR3 DNA is TGTGCCAGCAGCTTAGCAGGAGTCCCCCATCAGCCCCAGCATTTT.